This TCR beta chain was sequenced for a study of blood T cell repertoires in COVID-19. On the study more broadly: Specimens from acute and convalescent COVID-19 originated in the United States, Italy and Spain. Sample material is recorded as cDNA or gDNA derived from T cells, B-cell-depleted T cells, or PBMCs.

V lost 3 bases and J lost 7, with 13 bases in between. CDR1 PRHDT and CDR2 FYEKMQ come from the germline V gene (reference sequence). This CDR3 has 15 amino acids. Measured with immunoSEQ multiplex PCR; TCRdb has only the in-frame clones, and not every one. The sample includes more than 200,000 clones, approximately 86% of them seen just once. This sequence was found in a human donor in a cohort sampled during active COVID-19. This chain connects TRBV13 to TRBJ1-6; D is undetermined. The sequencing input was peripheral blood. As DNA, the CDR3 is TGTGCCAGCAGCTTTTCCGGGGATGGAAATTCACCCCTCCACTTT. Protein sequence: CASSFSGDGNSPLHF.